Only one count was recorded for the clone carrying this TCR beta chain. The antigen remains unidentified. These data are taken from a study of cytomegalovirus exposure and HLA in healthy donors. Amplification used 60 Vbeta primers and 13 Jbeta primers. Clones were read by immunoSEQ multiplex PCR, and TCRdb kept only the in-frame ones, dropping some. In the table there are about 280,000 clones, roughly 90% of which are singletons. V was shortened by 5 bases and J by 6 bases, with 14 bases between the two germline ends. Germline V gene lookup returns CDR1 PRHDT and CDR2 FYEKMQ (reference sequence). The CDR3 spans 13 residues. Points from the study as a whole: CMV serostatus was the sole immune exposure data available. Productive status was seen about 90% or about 30% of the time for most TCR beta V segments in an earlier analysis.

The sequenced sample was PBMCs. The sequence was collected from a woman under 30 in good health and CMV-seronegative. V usage is TRBV13 and J usage is TRBJ2-7; D call uncertain. CDR3 nucleotides: TGTGCCAGCAGCCCCGGCGGCTTGGGCGAGCAGTACTTC. It yields the protein CASSPGGLGEQYF.